These T cell receptor beta chains were read from a single sample in a study of a mutant IDH1 vaccine in newly diagnosed glioma. The assay was immunoSEQ multiplex PCR, and TCRdb's table has in-frame clones only and misses some. This table has 70,000 to 90,000 clones, around nine tenths appearing once. These receptors have no known antigen. Specimen: PBMCs, collected from a glioma patient whose treatment included an IDH1 peptide vaccine. These receptors came from a woman between 50 and 59 years old with glioma. The CDR3 runs from the conserved cysteine through the conserved F or W. The D gene is left open where the match is weak.

>NA|TRBV11-2|TRBJ2-6
CASRQTTGRPGANVLTF
TGTGCCAGCAGGCAAACTACAGGGCGTCCTGGGGCCAACGTCCTGACTTTC
>NA|TRBV4-1|TRBJ2-7
CASSHPSKRGRAGFSYEQYF
TGCGCCAGCAGCCACCCCTCGAAGAGGGGGCGAGCGGGATTTTCCTACGAGCAGTACTTC
>TRBD1|TRBV10-3|TRBJ1-4
CAIRGQGDYEKLFF
TGTGCCATCAGGGGACAGGGGGATTATGAAAAACTGTTTTTT
>NA|TRBV6-6|TRBJ2-7
CASSYWNREGEQYF
TGTGCCAGCAGTTACTGGAACAGGGAGGGCGAGCAGTACTTC
>NA|TRBV2|TRBJ1-1
CASSEGGHWGTEAFF
TGTGCCAGCAGTGAAGGTGGCCACTGGGGCACTGAAGCTTTCTTT
>NA|TRBV7-3|TRBJ1-2
CASSPGANYGYTF
TGTGCCAGCAGCCCCGGGGCCAACTATGGCTACACCTTC
>NA|TRBV6-5|TRBJ1-5
CASNTDSIGNQPQHF
TGTGCCAGCAACACGGACAGCATTGGCAATCAGCCCCAGCATTTT
>NA|TRBV7-8|TRBJ2-3
CASSPWRAGTDTQYF
TGTGCCAGCAGCCCCTGGAGGGCCGGGACAGATACGCAGTATTTT
>NA|TRBV27|TRBJ1-5
CASSLATSNQPQHF
TGTGCCAGCAGTTTGGCAACGAGTAATCAGCCCCAGCATTTT
>NA|TRBV5-1|TRBJ2-2
CASSLDVGLAGELFF
TGCGCCAGCAGCTTGGACGTGGGTTTGGCCGGGGAGCTGTTTTTT
>NA|TRBV27|TRBJ1-2
CASSRAGRNYGYTF
TGTGCCAGCAGCCGGGCCGGGAGGAACTATGGCTACACCTTC